This T cell receptor (beta chain) originates from a study of tumor-infiltrating lymphocytes in primary liver carcinoma. Germline loops: CDR1 SNHLY, CDR2 FYNNEI. The CDR3 spans 15 residues. The tissue used was unsorted bulk material of roughly 17-34 mg. RNA and DNA were co-extracted from it with the AllPrep DNA/RNA mini kit. On this clonotype itself: At one end the junction does not follow the germline gene, possibly because of a read error.

With roughly 540 ng total RNA as template and a constant-region primer, TCR beta cDNA was made. Library construction for TCR beta comprised three nested multiplex PCR rounds performed with slightly modified ARM-PCR. Amplification in the first two PCR rounds was performed using TRBV1-TRBV30 forward primers and a C-beta reverse primer for 9 to 11 cycles each. MiXCR, applied by TCRdb to the multiplex PCR reads, yields one record per CDR3 protein. The profile shows around 100,000 distinct CDR3 sequences, around two thirds of them singletons. The gene calls are TRBV2 and TRBJ2-5; D is possibly TRBD1 or TRBD2 (5 bases each). The specimen sequenced was liver tumor tissue from sampling region 2. As to subset: tumor region T2, inferior pole. The source of this sequence is a woman aged 55-75 years with primary liver carcinoma and hepatitis B virus infection. In DNA, the CDR3 is TGTGTCAGCAGGCTCTCACCGGGACCGAAAGAGACCCAGTACTTC. It codes for CVSRLSPGPKETQYF.